Listed here are 14 T cell receptor beta chains from one sample, sequenced in a study of blood T cell repertoires in COVID-19. Using immunoSEQ multiplex PCR, the repertoire was profiled, and TCRdb retains in-frame clones only, with some absent. The sample has around 160,000 clones, roughly 79% seen once; the top ten hold 7.5% to 9.5%. Sequences were obtained from peripheral blood. The receptors here all came from a human donor with acute or convalescent COVID-19. The donor label of this sample is uncertain.

This clone was detected once. This CDR3 is CAIRKSTGLEGYTF. CDR3 nucleotides: TGTGCCATCAGAAAGTCGACAGGCCTCGAGGGCTACACCTTC. This chain links TRBV10-3 with TRBJ1-2; D might be TRBD1 (6 bases). Germline CDR1 reads ENHRY; CDR2 reads SYGVKD. Trimming took 6 bases from V and 8 from J, leaving 19 bases between them. CDR3 length: 14 residues.

CDR3 residues: CASSFDRGASGNTIYF. The DNA of the CDR3 is TGTGCCAGCAGTTTTGACAGGGGTGCTTCTGGAAACACCATATATTTT. The chain employs TRBV6-5 and TRBJ1-3; 8 bases line up with TRBD1. Germline trimming cut 4 bases from V and 1 base from J; bases unmatched to any gene: 6. Germline V lookup: CDR1 MNHEY, CDR2 SVGAGI. This CDR3 is built from 16 residues.

The V and J genes are TRBV30 and TRBJ1-2; 7 bases are shared with TRBD1. The CDR3 runs 15 residues. The trim removed 1 base at V and 4 bases at J, leaving 9 bases unmatched. Germline V gives CDR1 GTSNPN, CDR2 SVGIG (reference sequence). CDR3 protein: CAWSAKQDRAYGYTF. The DNA of the CDR3 is TGTGCCTGGAGTGCTAAACAAGACAGGGCCTATGGCTACACCTTC.

DNA for the CDR3: TGCGCCAGCAGCTTGGCGCTTTATCAAGTCGGGGATACGCAGTATTTT. As protein: CASSLALYQVGDTQYF. The rearrangement joins TRBV5-1 to TRBJ2-3; D call uncertain. This CDR3 has 16 residues. The germline V gene encodes CDR1 SGHRS and CDR2 YFSETQ. Trimming stripped 0 bases from V and 6 bases from J, with 17 bases between.

The chain carries TRBV9 and TRBJ2-2, with TRBD1 identical over 8 bases. The junction had 7 bases not matched to a gene; V was cut back by 4 bases and J by 5 bases. Germline-derived CDR1 and CDR2 are SGDLS and YYNGEE. The CDR3 extends over 15 amino acids. CDR3 nucleotides: TGTGCCAGCAGCTTAGGACAGGGCTCAACCGGGGAGCTGTTTTTT. Protein sequence: CASSLGQGSTGELFF.

This clone was detected a few times. The V and J genes are TRBV4-1 and TRBJ1-2; D is ambiguous. The CDR3 spans 13 residues. In germline, CDR1 is MGHRA, CDR2 YSYEKL. V lost 3 bases and J 4 bases, leaving 9 bases between the germline ends. The CDR3 region is CASSHSAFYGYTF. CDR3 DNA: TGCGCCAGCAGCCATTCCGCGTTCTATGGCTACACCTTC.

The chain combines TRBV14 with TRBJ1-4, with a tentative D call TRBD1 (6 bases). CDR1 and CDR2 from the germline V gene are SGHDN and FVKESK. The V end was cut by 4 bases, the J end by 1 base, with 16 bases between. The length of the CDR3 is 17 residues. The CDR3 DNA reads as TGTGCCAGCAGCCTATACAGGGTCACTCTAACTAATGAAAAACTGTTTTTT. Its translation is CASSLYRVTLTNEKLFF.

This clone was recorded once. J is TRBJ1-2 and V is TRBV5-1; D unclear. CDR3 size: 14 residues. Trimming cost V 0 bases and J 4 bases, with 10 bases left between them. Per germline, CDR1 SGHRS and CDR2 YFSETQ. The CDR3 DNA reads TGCGCCAGCAGCTTGGCCGAACGCGTCTATGGCTACACCTTC. The encoded protein is CASSLAERVYGYTF.

This clone was counted a few times. This rearrangement joins TRBV13 to TRBJ2-1; D may be TRBD1 or TRBD2 (5 bases each). V was shortened by 4 bases and J by 0 bases, with 7 bases between the two germline ends. This CDR3 spans 14 amino acids. CDR1 and CDR2 (germline): PRHDT, FYEKMQ (reference sequence). The CDR3 DNA sequence: TGTGCCAGCAGCTCAGGGAGCTCCTACAATGAGCAGTTCTTC. Amino acids: CASSSGSSYNEQFF.

This clone was observed a few times. This chain uses TRBV9 with TRBJ2-1, with a weak D call TRBD1 (5 bases). The germline V gene has CDR1 SGDLS and CDR2 YYNGEE. Trimming cost V 1 base and J 3 bases, with 11 bases left between them. The CDR3 extends over 15 amino acids. CDR3 in amino acids: CASSVKGDNYNEQFF. CDR3 sequence (DNA): TGTGCCAGCAGCGTAAAAGGGGATAACTACAATGAGCAGTTCTTC. Supplemented by reference TRBV9 and TRBJ2-1, the full variable domain reads DSGVTQTPKHLITATGQRVTLRCSPRSGDLSVYWYQQSLDQGLQFLIQYYNGEERAKGNILERFSAQQFPDLHSELNLSSLELGDSALYFCASSVKGDNYNEQFFGPGTRLTVL.

The V and J genes are TRBV7-8 and TRBJ2-5; 11 nucleotides align to TRBD1. CDR3 size: 17 residues. Trimming took 5 bases from V and 4 from J; bases not matched to a gene: 12. Per germline, CDR1 SGHVS and CDR2 FQNEAQ. In DNA form, the CDR3 reads TGTGCCAGCAGCCTGGTCCGGGACAGGGGGTCATCAGAGACCCAGTACTTC. It translates to CASSLVRDRGSSETQYF.

This chain links TRBV9 with TRBJ1-3; no firm D call. The CDR3 runs to 15 residues. V lost 0 bases, J lost 4 bases, and 11 bases lay in between. Germline V CDR1 and CDR2: SGDLS, YYNGEE. The CDR3 nucleotides read TGTGCCAGCAGCGTAGCAGAGGGAGGCGGAAACACCATATATTTT. As protein: CASSVAEGGGNTIYF. The entire variable domain, with the rest obtained from reference TRBV9 and TRBJ1-3, is as follows: DSGVTQTPKHLITATGQRVTLRCSPRSGDLSVYWYQQSLDQGLQFLIQYYNGEERAKGNILERFSAQQFPDLHSELNLSSLELGDSALYFCASSVAEGGGNTIYFGEGSWLTVV.

V usage is TRBV11-3 and J usage is TRBJ2-1; TRBD2 is a possible D gene (6 bases). Trimming took 4 bases from V and 3 from J, leaving 13 bases between them. This CDR3 is 15 amino acids long. Germline V CDR1 and CDR2: SGHNT, YENEEA. CDR3 protein: CASSSGGTVYNEQFF. The CDR3 nucleotides are TGTGCCAGCAGCTCCGGAGGGACCGTCTACAATGAGCAGTTCTTC.

This chain uses TRBV10-2 with TRBJ1-5; D may be TRBD1 (6 bases). Per the germline V gene, CDR1 is WSHSY and CDR2 is SAAADI. The CDR3 has 14 amino acids. The germline V and J ends were trimmed by 5 bases and 4 bases, with 12 bases remaining between them. In DNA, the CDR3 is TGCGCCAGCAGTAACACAGGGTCGAATCAGCCCCAGCATTTT. Its translation is CASSNTGSNQPQHF.